The T cell receptor beta chain described here comes from a study of CD8+CD57+ T cells in acquired aplastic anemia. About the research overall: Sorted CD4+ and CD8+ cells yielded DNA averaging about 2.9 ug. Study findings and constraints: Researchers report that fewer than 30 CD8+ CDR3 sequences appeared in both patients and controls.

Those patients picked for sequencing had displayed CD8+CD57+ cell expansion on flow cytometry. Severe acquired aplastic anemia affected all patients. Therapy had not been given to patients before blood sampling. The TCR beta profiling, which covered VDJ combination and CDR3 sequence, was carried out using genomic DNA as the template. TCRdb recomputed calls from the reads with MiXCR, one row per CDR3 protein. The data show 200,000 to 300,000 distinct CDR3 sequences, 65% to 90% seen once. Remarks on this clonotype: Its cognate antigen is unknown.

The sequenced material came from sorted CD4+, CD8+, or CD8+CD57+ T cells (not recorded which) from PBMCs. The TCR comes from a human donor with aplastic anemia.

Written as DNA, the CDR3 is TGTGCCAGCAGCGCGACGACCACGGGTGCCAACGAGCAGTACTTC. Residues: CASSATTTGANEQYF. V usage is TRBV7-8 and J usage is TRBJ2-7, with D hard to call. The V gene's germline CDR1 is SGHVS and CDR2 FQNEAQ. Trimming removed 5 bases from V and 5 bases from J, with 19 bases in between. The CDR3 consists of 15 residues.